These 27 T cell receptor beta chains originate from one sample sequenced in a study of cytomegalovirus exposure and HLA in healthy donors. PCR used 60 Vbeta primers and 13 Jbeta primers. TCRdb's table, derived via immunoSEQ multiplex PCR, lists solely in-frame clones and lacks some. The data contain some 170,000 clones, 75% to 85% of them singletons. Material for sequencing was PBMCs. The receptors here all came from a woman in her thirties in good health and CMV-seronegative.

This chain links TRBV7-3 with TRBJ2-1; perhaps TRBD2 as D (5 bases). The V and J ends lost 4 bases and 4 bases respectively, with 14 bases between them. The CDR3 length is 15 residues. Germline V gene lookup returns CDR1 SGHTA and CDR2 FQGTGA. The CDR3 protein is CASSSAEAPYNEQFF. For the CDR3, the DNA is TGTGCCAGCAGCTCGGCGGAGGCCCCGTACAATGAGCAGTTCTTC.

V gene TRBV7-9 combines with J gene TRBJ2-1; 12 bases line up with TRBD2. The length of the CDR3 is 15 residues. The V gene's germline CDR1 is SEHNR and CDR2 FQNEAQ (reference sequence). Germline trimming cut 5 bases from V and 8 bases from J; bases unmatched to any gene: 7. CDR3 region: CASSPPGLAGHEQFF. CDR3 nucleotide sequence: TGTGCCAGCAGCCCCCCAGGACTAGCGGGACATGAGCAGTTCTTC.

The gene calls are TRBV28 and TRBJ2-5; 7 bases line up with TRBD2. From germline, CDR1 is MDHEN and CDR2 SYDVKM. This CDR3 region has 16 residues. Trimming took 6 bases from V and 3 from J; bases not matched to a gene: 13. The CDR3 DNA sequence: TGTGCCAGCAGCCCCCAGGTTGGGGGGGTCGAAGAGACCCAGTACTTC. Translating gives CASSPQVGGVEETQYF.

J is TRBJ1-2 and V is TRBV7-9; D unresolved. Trimming took off 1 base at V and 4 bases at J, with 7 bases between the two ends. This CDR3 is built from 13 residues. Germline CDR1 and CDR2: SEHNR and FQNEAQ (reference sequence). CDR3 nucleotides: TGTGCCAGCAGCTTAGGTCTTTTCTATGGCTACACCTTC. This translates into CASSLGLFYGYTF. The entire variable domain, with the rest obtained from reference TRBV7-9 and TRBJ1-2, is as follows: DTGVSQNPRHKITKRGQNVTFRCDPISEHNRLYWYRQTLGQGPEFLTYFQNEAQLEKSRLLSDRFSAERPKGSFSTLEIQRTEQGDSAMYLCASSLGLFYGYTFGSGTRLTVV.

V is TRBV5-1 and J is TRBJ2-3; D perhaps matches TRBD1 (5 bases). This CDR3 is 13 amino acids long. V lost 0 bases to trimming and J lost 4 bases, with 6 bases between them. Germline lookup yields CDR1 SGHRS and CDR2 YFSETQ. The CDR3 region is CASSLGQSDTQYF. Here the CDR3 DNA reads TGCGCCAGCAGCTTGGGACAGTCAGATACGCAGTATTTT. Supplemented by reference TRBV5-1 and TRBJ2-3, the full variable domain reads KAGVTQTPRYLIKTRGQQVTLSCSPISGHRSVSWYQQTPGQGLQFLFEYFSETQRNKGNFPGRFSGRQFSNSRSEMNVSTLELGDSALYLCASSLGQSDTQYFGPGTRLTVL.

The chain joins TRBV28 to TRBJ2-7, with TRBD2 matching 7 bases. V trimming: 7 bases; J trimming: 5 bases; junction bases outside the gene matches: 17. The CDR3 length is 16 residues. The germline V gene has CDR1 MDHEN and CDR2 SYDVKM. Here the CDR3 reads CASTPGREEGVDEQYF. In DNA, the CDR3 is TGTGCCAGCACTCCAGGGAGGGAAGAGGGAGTCGACGAGCAGTACTTC. The variable domain in full, completed from reference TRBV28 and TRBJ2-7, reads DVKVTQSSRYLVKRTGEKVFLECVQDMDHENMFWYRQDPGLGLRLIYFSYDVKMKEKGDIPEGYSVSREKKERFSLILESASTNQTSMYLCASTPGREEGVDEQYFGPGTRLTVT.

The V gene is TRBV5-1, the J gene TRBJ1-4, with D maybe TRBD1 (5 bases). Germline V gene sequence: CDR1 SGHRS, CDR2 YFSETQ. With 0 bases removed from V and 4 bases from J, the gap between germline ends came to 10 bases. The CDR3 is 15 amino acids. CDR3 loop: CASSLVTGINEKLFF. Written as DNA, the CDR3 is TGCGCCAGCAGCTTGGTAACAGGCATTAATGAAAAACTGTTTTTT.

The chain has TRBV4-3 and TRBJ2-7, with 11 positions matching TRBD2. Germline CDR1 is LGHNA and CDR2 is YSLEER. Germline trimming cut 3 bases from V and 3 bases from J; bases unmatched to any gene: 1. The CDR3 loop spans 14 amino acids. In DNA form, the CDR3 reads TGCGCCAGCAGCCATACTAGCGGGGGCTACGAGCAGTACTTC. Its translation: CASSHTSGGYEQYF.

The table lists this clone with a count of one. The CDR3 protein is CASKGLAGPTDTQYF. In DNA, the CDR3 is TGTGCCAGCAAAGGACTAGCGGGACCCACAGATACGCAGTATTTT. The chain uses TRBV7-8 and TRBJ2-3; 12 nucleotides line up with TRBD2. Per the germline V gene, CDR1 is SGHVS and CDR2 is FQNEAQ. The length of the CDR3 is 15 residues. The J segment lost 2 bases and the V segment lost 7 bases, leaving 4 bases of the junction unmatched.

The CDR3 spells CASSLGTLQETQYF. DNA for the CDR3: TGTGCCAGCAGCTTAGGGACACTACAAGAGACCCAGTACTTC. The rearrangement links TRBV7-9 to TRBJ2-5; perhaps TRBD1 as D (5 bases). Looked up from germline, CDR1 is SEHNR and CDR2 is FQNEAQ (reference sequence). The CDR3 has 14 amino acids. Trimming stripped 1 base from V and 2 bases from J, with 8 bases between.

The chain carries TRBV11-2 and TRBJ1-6, with 10 bases fitting TRBD1. This CDR3 has 16 residues. Germline assignment: CDR1 SGHAT and CDR2 FQNNGV. J gave up 9 bases and V 2 bases, and 7 bases lay outside the gene matches. CDR3 bases: TGTGCCAGCAGCTTAAGGTCCGGGACAGGGGTTTCACCCCTCCACTTT. Translation gives CASSLRSGTGVSPLHF.

The chain uses TRBV28 and TRBJ1-5, with 9 bases fitting TRBD1. This CDR3 is 13 amino acids long. J gave up 5 bases and V 10 bases, and 6 bases lay outside the gene matches. Germline CDR1 reads MDHEN; CDR2 reads SYDVKM. The chain's CDR3 is CAIRQGEYQPQHF. DNA of the CDR3: TGTGCCATCCGACAGGGGGAATATCAGCCCCAGCATTTT.

The chain carries TRBV5-1 and TRBJ2-7; no definite D call. Between the trimmed V and J ends, which lost 4 bases and 0 bases, there was a span of 5 bases. CDR3 size: 12 residues. Germline V lookup: CDR1 SGHRS, CDR2 YFSETQ. The CDR3 nucleotides are TGCGCCAGCAGCGAGAGCTCCTACGAGCAGTACTTC. Amino acid sequence: CASSESSYEQYF.

The table lists this clone with a count of one. V gene TRBV4-3 combines with J gene TRBJ1-3, with D unresolved. The V end was cut by 0 bases, the J end by 3 bases, with 12 bases between. CDR3 length: 16 amino acids. Germline V lookup: CDR1 LGHNA, CDR2 YSLEER. In nucleotides, the CDR3 is TGCGCCAGCAGCCAAGATGCAACAGCCCTTGGAAACACCATATATTTT. Its translation is CASSQDATALGNTIYF.

The chain is built from TRBV28 and TRBJ2-5; 13 nucleotides match TRBD2. CDR1 is MDHEN, CDR2 SYDVKM, per germline. The J segment lost 4 bases and the V segment lost 4 bases, leaving 9 bases of the junction unmatched. This CDR3 comprises 17 residues. The CDR3 here is CASSSPGLAGVGETQYF. Here the CDR3 DNA reads TGTGCCAGCAGTTCTCCCGGACTAGCGGGAGTTGGAGAGACCCAGTACTTC.

This clone appeared once. V usage is TRBV14 and J usage is TRBJ2-3; 12 bases match TRBD2. The germline V gene encodes CDR1 SGHDN and CDR2 FVKESK. The CDR3 extends over 18 amino acids. J gave up 6 bases and V 0 bases, and 10 bases lay outside the gene matches. CDR3 in amino acids: CASSQELAGGPPGDTQYF. The CDR3 DNA sequence: TGTGCCAGCAGCCAAGAGCTAGCGGGAGGGCCTCCTGGGGATACGCAGTATTTT.

The CDR3 region is CAISDGRQGSNEQFF. CDR3 DNA: TGTGCCATCAGTGACGGGAGACAGGGGAGCAATGAGCAGTTCTTC. The rearrangement uses TRBV10-3 and TRBJ2-1; 8 positions agree with TRBD1. This CDR3 has 15 residues. CDR1 and CDR2 from the germline V gene are ENHRY and SYGVKD. V lost 3 bases, J lost 6 bases, and 7 bases stayed unmatched.

The chain carries TRBV7-2 and TRBJ2-1; a weak D match, TRBD2 (5 bases). The CDR3 totals 15 residues. CDR1 and CDR2 from the germline V gene are SGHTA and FQGNSA. The ends were cut back, 5 bases at V and 7 bases at J, with 18 bases in the middle. CDR3 sequence: CASSPNAVRGNEQFF. The CDR3 DNA is TGTGCCAGCAGCCCTAATGCGGTTCGAGGGAATGAGCAGTTCTTC.

The rearrangement joins TRBV4-3 to TRBJ2-7; 11 bases map to TRBD1. Germline values: CDR1 LGHNA, CDR2 YSLEER. The CDR3 length is 17 residues. V shed 2 bases and J 1 base; nucleotides not matched to a gene: 7. The CDR3 DNA reads TGCGCCAGCAGCCAATGGGGTGGACAGGGGGCGTCCTACGAGCAGTACTTC. This translates into CASSQWGGQGASYEQYF.

The chain uses TRBV6-6 and TRBJ2-7, with 7 bases matching TRBD2. Germline loops: CDR1 MNHNY, CDR2 SVGAGI (reference sequence). The CDR3 is made up of 14 amino acids. Germline trimming cut 7 bases from V and 5 bases from J; bases unmatched to any gene: 11. CDR3 residues: CASKRREYRDEQYF. The CDR3 DNA reads TGTGCCAGCAAGAGGCGGGAGTATAGGGACGAGCAGTACTTC.

The CDR3 nucleotides are TGCGCCAGCAGCCCTCTTTACCTTTTAGGACAGGGGAACTACGAGCAGTACTTC. This sequence encodes CASSPLYLLGQGNYEQYF. The rearrangement uses TRBV5-1 and TRBJ2-7, with TRBD1 matching over 9 bases. The germline V gene has CDR1 SGHRS and CDR2 YFSETQ. Unmatched junction bases numbered 17, after V lost 4 bases and J lost 3 bases. The CDR3 is 18 residues long.

This chain connects TRBV5-4 to TRBJ2-3; D uncertain. Trimming left V 2 bases short and J 0 bases short, with 4 bases between. Germline CDR1 SGHNT, CDR2 YYREEE (reference sequence). This CDR3 has 13 amino acids. This chain's CDR3 is CASSLSSTDTQYF. The CDR3, as DNA: TGTGCCAGCAGCTTATCTAGCACAGATACGCAGTATTTT.

The rearrangement uses TRBV5-6 and TRBJ1-6; weak D call: TRBD1 (5 bases). The V end was cut by 1 base, the J end by 5 bases, with 7 bases between. Germline CDR1 reads SGHDT; CDR2 reads YYEEEE. The CDR3 is 14 residues long. The CDR3 DNA reads TGTGCCAGCAGCTTGCGGGGGAATAATTCACCCCTCCACTTT. Its protein product is CASSLRGNNSPLHF. The full variable domain, completed using reference TRBV5-6 and TRBJ1-6, is DAGVTQSPTHLIKTRGQQVTLRCSPKSGHDTVSWYQQALGQGPQFIFQYYEEEERQRGNFPDRFSGHQFPNYSSELNVNALLLGDSALYLCASSLRGNNSPLHFGNGTRLTVT.

V usage is TRBV28 and J usage is TRBJ1-3; no clear D. V was shortened by 1 base and J by 2 bases, with 6 bases between the two germline ends. The CDR3 has 14 residues. Germline-derived CDR1 and CDR2 are MDHEN and SYDVKM. This CDR3 is CASSLSGTGNTIYF. CDR3 coding DNA: TGTGCCAGCAGTTTATCCGGGACTGGAAACACCATATATTTT.

The chain couples TRBV7-2 to TRBJ1-1; a possible D gene is TRBD1 (6 bases). V lost 2 bases and J 5 bases, leaving 12 bases between the germline ends. Germline CDR1 and CDR2: SGHTA and FQGNSA. The CDR3 extends over 14 amino acids. CDR3 loop: CASSLRGAGTEAFF. The CDR3 bases are TGTGCCAGCAGCTTACGGGGGGCCGGAACTGAAGCTTTCTTT. Looking up the rest from reference TRBV7-2 and TRBJ1-1 gives the full variable domain: GAGVSQSPSNKVTEKGKDVELRCDPISGHTALYWYRQSLGQGLEFLIYFQGNSAPDKSGLPSDRFSAERTGGSVSTLTIQRTQQEDSAVYLCASSLRGAGTEAFFGQGTRLTVV.

The V call is TRBV6-1, the J call TRBJ2-7; 9 nucleotides agree with TRBD2. Trimming removed 8 bases from V and 0 bases from J; junction bases left unmatched: 8. This CDR3 is built from 15 residues. Germline values: CDR1 MNHNS, CDR2 SASEGT. The CDR3 protein is CASRTSVSPSYEQYF. For the CDR3, the DNA is TGTGCCAGCCGGACTAGCGTGTCCCCCTCCTACGAGCAGTACTTC.

The rearrangement uses TRBV6-5 and TRBJ2-7, with TRBD1 matching over 8 bases. This CDR3 has 15 amino acids. Germline trimming cut 6 bases from V and 2 bases from J; bases unmatched to any gene: 9. The germline V gene encodes CDR1 MNHEY and CDR2 SVGAGI. CDR3: CASRSRDRPTYEQYF. The CDR3 DNA is TGTGCCAGCAGATCGCGGGACAGGCCTACCTACGAGCAGTACTTC.